This T cell receptor beta chain stems from a study of T cells in Graves' hyperthyroidism and ophthalmopathy. General study results and limits: Appearing also in blood were most of the thyroid clonotypes expanded above 0.001.

This blood was taken when hyperthyroidism was first diagnosed, before any ophthalmopathy symptoms existed. After removal of 0 bases from V and 6 bases from J, the junction contained 6 bases not matched to a gene. CDR3 length equals 17 residues. Germline V gene lookup returns CDR1 MGHRA and CDR2 YSYEKL. Of note for this clonotype: Antigen: not known.

Amplified TCR beta CDR3 regions came from RNA transcripts. First-round RT-PCR targeting the TCR CDR3 was performed with the HTBI primer set. TCRdb fed the multiplex PCR reads into MiXCR, producing one record per CDR3 protein. The data hold roughly 360,000 distinct CDR3 sequences, with roughly 14% observed a single time. The chain combines TRBV4-1 with TRBJ2-3; 13 nucleotides agree with TRBD2. This sequence was found in a young man with Graves' hyperthyroidism that later progressed to Graves' ophthalmopathy. What was sequenced was blood. The CDR3 DNA follows: TGCGCCAGCAGCCAAGACCGTATACTAGCGGGGGGGGATACGCAGTATTTT. Translation gives CASSQDRILAGGDTQYF.